This is a list of T cell receptor beta chains from one sample in a study of beta chain features in type 1 diabetes. Produced via immunoSEQ multiplex PCR; TCRdb's table is partial and in-frame only. The sample lists about 160,000 clones; about 63% were seen once. The sequencing sample was made of naive CD4+ T cells from blood. The receptor source for this set is a man younger than 40 with type 1 diabetes. Both conserved end residues are part of each CDR3. A D gene is named only where the DNA matches it firmly. Some rows mark clone size as missing; the rest say once, few, many or name a class of expanded clone.

-,TRBV30,-,TRBJ1-1,TGTGCCTGGAGGCTCCTTACAGGGACTGAAGCTTTCTTT,CAWRLLTGTEAFF
once,TRBV7-8,TRBD2,TRBJ2-1,TGTGCCAGCAGCTTAGCGGGGACTAGCGCAGATGAGCAGTTCTTC,CASSLAGTSADEQFF
-,TRBV7-9,-,TRBJ2-3,TGTGCCAGCAGCTTGGGGGGAAATACGCAGTATTTT,CASSLGGNTQYF
-,TRBV5-6,-,TRBJ2-4,TGTGCCAGCAGCCGGGACGGTCCCCACATTCAGTACTTC,CASSRDGPHIQYF
-,TRBV20-1,-,TRBJ2-5,TGCAGTGCTGGGCGTGGGGAGACCCAGTACTTC,CSAGRGETQYF
-,TRBV5-1,-,TRBJ2-4,TGCGCCAGCAGCTTGGGGGCGACGTCAGCCAAAAACATTCAGTACTTC,CASSLGATSAKNIQYF
-,TRBV7-9,-,TRBJ1-1,TGTGCCAGCACCTCGAGCAGGGTTGAGACTGAAGCTTTCTTT,CASTSSRVETEAFF
few,TRBV5-1,-,TRBJ2-7,TGCGCCAGCAGCTTCCAACAGGGCACCGAGCAGTACTTC,CASSFQQGTEQYF
-,TRBV6-1,-,TRBJ2-1,TGTGCCAGCAGTGAAAGAGGGGGAGAGTTCAATGAGCAGTTCTTC,CASSERGGEFNEQFF
-,TRBV7-9,-,TRBJ2-3,TGTGCCAGCAGCTTAGCAGGGGTCGCAGATACGCAGTATTTT,CASSLAGVADTQYF
-,TRBV7-2,TRBD2,TRBJ2-3,TGTGCCAGCGGGGGACTAGGCACAGATACGCAGTATTTT,CASGGLGTDTQYF
-,TRBV7-2,-,TRBJ1-4,TGTGCCAGCAGCTTCGCAGGGGTCGGCGAAAAACTGTTTTTT,CASSFAGVGEKLFF
-,TRBV27,TRBD1,TRBJ2-7,TGTGCCAGCAGTCCAAAGGGACAGGTCTCCTACGAGCAGTACTTC,CASSPKGQVSYEQYF
-,TRBV13,-,TRBJ1-6,TGTGCCAGCAGCTTAGACCGTTTCTATTCACCCCTCCACTTT,CASSLDRFYSPLHF
-,TRBV28,TRBD1,TRBJ2-7,TGTGCCAGCAGTTTAGGGACAGGGATGTACGAGCAGTACTTC,CASSLGTGMYEQYF
-,TRBV29-1,-,TRBJ2-7,TGCAGCGTTGAAGTTCCGGGTCCCTACGAGCAGTACTTC,CSVEVPGPYEQYF
-,TRBV30,-,TRBJ1-5,TGTGCCTGGAGTCTAGTGGGGTCAGGATCCCAGCATTTT,CAWSLVGSGSQHF
-,TRBV7-2,-,TRBJ2-6,TGTGCCAGCAGCTTAGGGGTCTCTGGGGCCAACGTCCTGACTTTC,CASSLGVSGANVLTF
few,TRBV25-1,-,TRBJ2-3,TGTGCCAGCAGTGAACTCGGCAGGGAATCAGATACGCAGTATTTT,CASSELGRESDTQYF
-,TRBV25-1,TRBD1,TRBJ2-5,TGTGCCAGCAGTCAAGGGACAGGTGGCCAAGAGACCCAGTACTTC,CASSQGTGGQETQYF
-,TRBV4-1,-,TRBJ2-4,TGCGCCAGCAGCCAAGATGGACAGAGGATAGCCAAAAACATTCAGTACTTC,CASSQDGQRIAKNIQYF
-,TRBV9,-,TRBJ2-5,TGTGCCAGCAGCGTAGGCGGGAACCAAGAGACCCAGTACTTC,CASSVGGNQETQYF
-,TRBV20-1,-,TRBJ2-3,TGCAGTGCTAGTTTAACAGATACGCAGTATTTT,CSASLTDTQYF
few,TRBV7-9,-,TRBJ2-7,TGTGCCAGCAGCTCAGCAGGGAACGAGCAGTACTTC,CASSSAGNEQYF
-,TRBV29-1,-,TRBJ2-7,TGCAGCGTTGAAGATATCACAGGGCCCGAGCAGTACTTC,CSVEDITGPEQYF
once,TRBV11-2,TRBD1,TRBJ1-6,TGTGCCAGCAGCTTAATCCCCGGGACAGGGTATTCACCCCTCCACTTT,CASSLIPGTGYSPLHF
-,TRBV9,-,TRBJ2-3,TGTGCCAGCAGCGCGGGGGGCTCAGATACGCAGTATTTT,CASSAGGSDTQYF
-,TRBV7-9,-,TRBJ2-5,TGTGCCAGCAGTAAGACAGGATTTAACCAAGAGACCCAGTACTTC,CASSKTGFNQETQYF
-,TRBV5-1,TRBD1,TRBJ1-2,TGCGCCAGCAGCTTGTCAGGGGGAGTCTATGGCTACACCTTC,CASSLSGGVYGYTF
-,TRBV7-2,-,TRBJ2-7,TGTGCCAGCAGCTTATCAGACTCCTACGAGCAGTACTTC,CASSLSDSYEQYF
-,TRBV7-9,-,TRBJ2-7,TGTGCCAGCAGCCCTGACGGCTACGAGCAGTACTTC,CASSPDGYEQYF
-,TRBV5-1,TRBD1,TRBJ2-7,TGCGCCAGCACGCCGGGACAGGTTCCTTACGAGCAGTACTTC,CASTPGQVPYEQYF
few,TRBV7-2,-,TRBJ2-1,TGTGCCAGCAGGGTTCCGGGGGTATCCTACAATGAGCAGTTCTTC,CASRVPGVSYNEQFF
-,TRBV7-2,-,TRBJ2-5,TGTGCCAGCAGCCCTAGGACGGAAGAGACCCAGTACTTC,CASSPRTEETQYF
once,TRBV4-3,-,TRBJ2-1,TGCGCCAGCAGCCAACCGGGCCAGTCTTACAATGAGCAGTTCTTC,CASSQPGQSYNEQFF
-,TRBV18,-,TRBJ2-5,TGTGCCAGCTCAGGAGGGAATACAGGGCTTGGAGAGACCCAGTACTTC,CASSGGNTGLGETQYF
-,TRBV6-6,TRBD1,TRBJ2-7,TGTGCCAGCAGCCGCGGGACAGGGAGCTCCTACGAGCAGTACTTC,CASSRGTGSSYEQYF
-,TRBV10-3,-,TRBJ2-1,TGTGCCATCAGGACCGTTACAAATGAGCAGTTCTTC,CAIRTVTNEQFF
-,TRBV20-1,-,TRBJ2-7,TGCAGTGCTAGCAGGGGCCCAGAGCAGTACTTC,CSASRGPEQYF
-,TRBV7-2,TRBD1,TRBJ1-5,TGTGCCAGCAGCCCAGGACAGGGGAGTCAGCCCCAGCATTTT,CASSPGQGSQPQHF
-,TRBV29-1,-,TRBJ2-7,TGCAGCGTTGCTACTGACAGGCTCTCCTACGAGCAGTACTTC,CSVATDRLSYEQYF
once,TRBV25-1,-,TRBJ2-6,TGTGCCAGCAGTGACGGCTGGGCAGGGGCTGGGGCCAACGTCCTGACTTTC,CASSDGWAGAGANVLTF
once,TRBV19,-,TRBJ1-2,TGTGCCAGTAGTCGGACAGACTATGGCTACACCTTC,CASSRTDYGYTF
-,TRBV29-1,TRBD1,TRBJ1-2,TGCAGCGTTCTCCCGGGACAGGGTTGGGATGGCTACACCTTC,CSVLPGQGWDGYTF
-,TRBV6-6,TRBD1,TRBJ2-7,TGTGCCAGTTCCGGGACAGGGCAAGGCGAGCAGTACTTC,CASSGTGQGEQYF
-,TRBV19,-,TRBJ2-7,TGTGCCAGTAGTACTACCGGATTTTACGAGCAGTACTTC,CASSTTGFYEQYF
once,TRBV18,TRBD2,TRBJ2-7,TGTGCCAGCTCACCCACTAGCGGGGGGCTCGACGAGCAGTACTTC,CASSPTSGGLDEQYF
-,TRBV4-3,-,TRBJ2-4,TGCGCCAGCAGCCAAGATTACGGCCTACTACAGGTGAAGAAAAACATTCAGTACTTC,CASSQDYGLLQVKKNIQYF
-,TRBV2,-,TRBJ1-1,TGTGCCAGCAGTGGGCCAACGAACACTGAAGCTTTCTTT,CASSGPTNTEAFF
-,TRBV11-2,-,TRBJ2-5,TGTGCCAGCAGCTGGGGTGAAGGGGGTGGTCAAGAGACCCAGTACTTC,CASSWGEGGGQETQYF
-,TRBV7-9,TRBD1,TRBJ2-5,TGTGCCAGCAGCAAGGGACAGGGCCTCCCAGAGACCCAGTACTTC,CASSKGQGLPETQYF
once,TRBV30,TRBD2,TRBJ2-1,TGTGCCTGGAGCCCCCTGAGGACTAGCGGGGGGTACAATGAGCAGTTCTTC,CAWSPLRTSGGYNEQFF
-,TRBV10-2,-,TRBJ2-7,TGCGCCAGCAGTGACAGCTACGAGCAGTACTTC,CASSDSYEQYF
-,TRBV9,-,TRBJ2-3,TGTGCCAGTGCTTCGGGCCCCACAGATACGCAGTATTTT,CASASGPTDTQYF
-,TRBV7-6,-,TRBJ2-1,TGTGCCAGCAGCTTAGAAGTTGAGCAGTTCTTC,CASSLEVEQFF
-,TRBV30,-,TRBJ1-2,TGTGCCTGGAGTCCAACCCAGACCCCCGGGGGCTACACCTTC,CAWSPTQTPGGYTF
-,TRBV28,TRBD1,TRBJ2-5,TGTGCCAGCCACAGGGGGCGCCAAGAGACCCAGTACTTC,CASHRGRQETQYF